The 14 T cell receptor beta chains reported below all come from one sample, sequenced in a study of blood T cell repertoires in COVID-19. The data were produced by immunoSEQ multiplex PCR, yet TCRdb's version contains in-frame clones alone and is incomplete. The sample yields some 99,000 clones, 87% seen once. Sequencing used peripheral blood. These receptors all stem from a man between 65 and 85 years old with acute or convalescent COVID-19.

The chain links TRBV30 to TRBJ1-6, with 7 bases identical to TRBD1. V lost 2 bases, J lost 11 bases, and 12 bases stayed unmatched. The CDR3 totals 15 residues. CDR1 and CDR2 from the germline V gene are GTSNPN and SVGIG (reference sequence). In DNA form, the CDR3 reads TGTGCCTGGAGTCGAACGGGACAGCAGAGACCACCCCTCCACTTT. It yields the protein CAWSRTGQQRPPLHF.

This chain uses TRBV19 with TRBJ1-5; TRBD1 is a possible D gene (5 bases). V gave up 9 bases and J gave up 4 bases, with 16 bases separating them. Germline-derived CDR1 and CDR2 are LNHDA and SQIVND (reference sequence). This CDR3 has 14 residues. CDR3 coding DNA: TGTGCCAGCACCGCAGGGATCTCGAATCAGCCCCAGCATTTT. As protein: CASTAGISNQPQHF.

This clone was seen a handful of times. The V and J genes are TRBV10-1 and TRBJ2-3; TRBD2 agrees at 9 bases. The V gene's germline CDR1 is WNHNN and CDR2 SYGVQD (reference sequence). V dropped 0 bases and J dropped 0; count of bases not matched to a gene: 1. The CDR3 loop spans 16 amino acids. The CDR3 region is CASSESSGGSTDTQYF. Written as DNA, the CDR3 is TGCGCCAGCAGTGAGTCTAGCGGGGGTAGCACAGATACGCAGTATTTT.

About this clone: The same CDR3 can be traced to other DNA sequences in this sample. V usage is TRBV5-1 and J usage is TRBJ2-1; a weak D match, TRBD1 (5 bases). Per germline, CDR1 SGHRS and CDR2 YFSETQ. This CDR3 is built from 15 residues. Between the trimmed V and J ends, which lost 0 bases and 0 bases, there was a span of 7 bases. CDR3 sequence reads: CASSLADSSYNEQFF. CDR3 nucleotides: TGCGCCAGCAGCTTGGCCGACAGCTCCTACAATGAGCAGTTCTTC.

The chain links TRBV4-1 to TRBJ2-2, with TRBD1 matching over 7 bases. Germline V lookup: CDR1 MGHRA, CDR2 YSYEKL. With V trimmed by 2 bases and J by 2 bases, 8 bases remained unmatched. This CDR3 is 17 amino acids long. CDR3: CASSQSPGTANTGELFF. The CDR3 DNA reads as TGCGCCAGCAGCCAATCCCCCGGGACAGCCAACACCGGGGAGCTGTTTTTT.

The rearrangement joins TRBV7-6 to TRBJ2-2, with D possibly TRBD1 on 5 matching bases. CDR3 length equals 16 residues. Germline V gene data show CDR1 as SGHVS and CDR2 as FNYEAQ. V was clipped by 5 bases and J by 0 bases, with 13 bases between them. For the CDR3, the DNA is TGTGCCAGCAGCCGAGACAGCCTTTCGAACACCGGGGAGCTGTTTTTT. Protein sequence: CASSRDSLSNTGELFF.

This clone has only one observation. V gene TRBV6-5 combines with J gene TRBJ1-6; D is undetermined. The CDR3 is made up of 16 amino acids. Germline V gene sequence: CDR1 MNHEY, CDR2 SVGAGI. The V and J ends lost 2 bases and 6 bases respectively, with 14 bases between them. The CDR3 DNA follows: TGTGCCAGCAGTTACGCCGGGCGAGGAGGTAATTCACCCCTCCACTTT. It yields the protein CASSYAGRGGNSPLHF.

The sample holds a few counts of this clone. This chain links TRBV2 with TRBJ1-1; TRBD1 might be the D (6 bases). Germline values: CDR1 SNHLY, CDR2 FYNNEI. V was trimmed by 8 bases and J by 5 bases, leaving 18 bases between them. This CDR3 contains 14 residues. The CDR3 sequence is CASGRSSGETEAFF. The CDR3 DNA follows: TGTGCCAGCGGGCGGTCTTCAGGGGAAACTGAAGCTTTCTTT.

The chain joins TRBV19 to TRBJ1-4; D gene unclear. Germline loops: CDR1 LNHDA, CDR2 SQIVND (reference sequence). The CDR3 runs to 12 residues. The ends were cut back, 6 bases at V and 6 bases at J, with 8 bases in the middle. CDR3 region: CASSGRDEKLFF. CDR3 sequence (DNA): TGTGCCAGTAGCGGGCGGGATGAAAAACTGTTTTTT.

V gene TRBV18 combines with J gene TRBJ2-3; 9 nucleotides line up with TRBD2. CDR3 length: 16 residues. Per the germline V gene, CDR1 is KGHSH and CDR2 is LQKENI. V lost 4 bases to trimming and J lost 1 base; unmatched junction nucleotides: 6. This chain's CDR3 is CASSRAAGGGTDTQYF. The DNA for the CDR3 is TGTGCCAGCTCACGAGCAGCGGGGGGAGGCACAGATACGCAGTATTTT.

The chain employs TRBV3-1 (or the pseudogene TRBV3-2) and TRBJ2-3; TRBD2 agrees at 7 bases. After removal of 4 bases from V and 0 bases from J, the junction contained 7 bases not matched to a gene. The CDR3 is made up of 16 amino acids. The germline CDR1 and CDR2 sequences are LGHDT and YNNKEL (reference sequence). CDR3 DNA sequence: TGTGCCAGCAGCCCGACGGGGGGAGGGAGCACAGATACGCAGTATTTT. This sequence encodes CASSPTGGGSTDTQYF.

The rearrangement uses TRBV7-9 and TRBJ1-2; 10 bases line up with TRBD1. The junction had 17 bases not matched to a gene; V was cut back by 5 bases and J by 8 bases. Germline V gives CDR1 SEHNR, CDR2 FQNEAQ (reference sequence). The CDR3 is 17 amino acids. For the CDR3, the DNA is TGTGCCAGCAGCCCAACCCGGGACAGGGGTACCCCTATCGGCTACACCTTC. As protein: CASSPTRDRGTPIGYTF.

The table lists this clone with a count of one. V usage is TRBV5-1 and J usage is TRBJ1-3; D is possibly TRBD1 (5 bases). V shed 0 bases and J shed 2 bases, with 9 bases lying between them. The CDR3 has 15 residues. Germline CDR1 is SGHRS and CDR2 is YFSETQ. The CDR3 DNA follows: TGCGCCAGCAGCTTGGACAGGAAGCCTGGAAACACCATATATTTT. Its protein product is CASSLDRKPGNTIYF.

V gene TRBV3-1 (or the pseudogene TRBV3-2) combines with J gene TRBJ2-5, with 9 bases aligning to TRBD2. The CDR3 runs 17 residues. The junction had 12 bases not matched to a gene; V was cut back by 0 bases and J by 7 bases. Germline loops: CDR1 LGHDT, CDR2 YNNKEL (reference sequence). CDR3 sequence: CASSQDRVAGEFGTQYF. The CDR3 DNA sequence: TGTGCCAGCAGCCAAGACAGGGTAGCGGGGGAGTTTGGGACCCAGTACTTC.